One sample yielded the 30 T cell receptor beta chains listed below, sequenced in a study of Graves' ophthalmopathy and Graves' hyperthyroidism. The study amplified TCR beta CDR3 regions using RNA transcripts. HTBI primers primed a first-round RT-PCR, and a second-round multiplex PCR followed. From the multiplex PCR reads, TCRdb called clonotypes with MiXCR, one entry per CDR3 protein. The repertoire holds approximately 540,000 distinct CDR3 sequences, with approximately 37% as singletons. Sequencing used peripheral blood or thyroid tissue (not recorded which). These receptors were taken from an adult man with Graves' hyperthyroidism.

The CDR3 coding sequence is TGTGCCTGGAGCGTCCTACAGGGAATAACCGGGGAGCTGTTTTTT. Translation gives CAWSVLQGITGELFF. The chain links TRBV30 to TRBJ2-2; D may be TRBD1 (6 bases). V gave up 3 bases and J gave up 5 bases, with 16 bases separating them. CDR1 and CDR2 (germline): GTSNPN, SVGIG (reference sequence). The CDR3 consists of 15 residues.

This clonotype was detected once. A read error may account for a junction end that differs from germline. V usage is TRBV7-7 and J usage is TRBJ2-7, with D perhaps TRBD2 (5 bases). Looked up from germline, CDR1 is SSHAT and CDR2 is FNYEAQ (reference sequence). The CDR3 is made up of 13 amino acids. CDR3 sequence (DNA): TGTGCTAGCAGCCCGGGCCAGACTAACGAGCAGTACTTC. Translated, it gives CASSPGQTNEQYF.

V and J are TRBV11-3 and TRBJ2-7, with 12 positions matching TRBD2. The CDR3 runs to 15 residues. CDR1 is SGHNT, CDR2 YENEEA, per germline. Unmatched junction bases numbered 4, after V lost 4 bases and J lost 3 bases. The CDR3 sequence: CASSWLAGGDYEQYF. CDR3 nucleotide sequence: TGTGCCAGCAGCTGGCTAGCGGGAGGGGACTACGAGCAGTACTTC.

CDR3 bases: TGCGCCAGCAGCCCAACGGGAGGAGGTCTACATTATAATTCACCCCTCCACTTT. Translated: CASSPTGGGLHYNSPLHF. V is TRBV5-1 and J is TRBJ1-6; D is unresolved. Trimming removed 4 bases at V and 4 bases at J, with 21 bases between. CDR3 size: 18 residues. Germline values: CDR1 SGHRS, CDR2 YFSETQ.

This clonotype has just a few counts. The rearrangement joins TRBV6-1 to TRBJ2-5, with TRBD2 matching 10 bases. The germline V gene has CDR1 MNHNS and CDR2 SASEGT. The CDR3 consists of 16 residues. V shed 1 base, J shed 4 bases, and the junction held 6 bases outside the gene matches. The CDR3 DNA reads TGTGCCAGCAGTGAAGGTGTTAGCGGGAGGATAGAGACCCAGTACTTC. This gives the protein CASSEGVSGRIETQYF.

This clonotype was recorded many times. The V gene is TRBV6-5, the J gene TRBJ1-1, with TRBD1 matching over 7 bases. V lost 5 bases, J lost 0 bases, and 6 bases stayed unmatched. CDR3 size: 15 residues. Germline loops: CDR1 MNHEY, CDR2 SVGAGI. This CDR3 is CASSAIQGMNTEAFF. In DNA form, the CDR3 reads TGTGCCAGCAGTGCTATACAGGGGATGAACACTGAAGCTTTCTTT.

The CDR3 sequence: CSVWRGSNEKLFF. The CDR3 bases are TGCAGCGTTTGGAGGGGTTCCAATGAAAAACTGTTTTTT. The chain carries TRBV29-1 and TRBJ1-4; TRBD1 is a possible D gene (5 bases). The CDR3 runs 13 residues. Trimming stripped 5 bases from V and 5 bases from J, with 12 bases between. Germline CDR1 and CDR2: SQVTM and ANQGSEA.

This chain connects TRBV12-3 or TRBV12-4 to TRBJ2-5; the D gene is possibly TRBD1 (5 bases). The J call may be in error: the DNA end matches TRBJ2-1 better. The CDR3 is made up of 15 amino acids. CDR3 protein: CASSQGFYLYNEQFF. The CDR3 DNA reads as TGTGCCAGCAGTCAGGGTTTTTACCTCTACAATGAGCAGTTCTTC.

The chain carries TRBV2 and TRBJ1-1; no clear D. V was shortened by 10 bases and J by 4 bases, with 13 bases between the two germline ends. The CDR3 spans 12 residues. Germline V gives CDR1 SNHLY, CDR2 FYNNEI. The CDR3 DNA is TGTGCCATCGATAGGGCGTCCACTGAAGCTTTCTTT. Translated, it gives CAIDRASTEAFF.

This clonotype appeared many times. The V gene is TRBV14, the J gene TRBJ2-7, with 7 bases identical to TRBD2. V dropped 4 bases and J dropped 3; count of bases not matched to a gene: 6. Germline loops: CDR1 SGHDN, CDR2 FVKESK. CDR3 length equals 14 residues. This CDR3 reads CASSPGRLFYEQYF. The CDR3 DNA is TGTGCCAGCAGCCCCGGGAGGCTCTTCTACGAGCAGTACTTC.

There are many counts of this clonotype. This chain uses TRBV12-3 or TRBV12-4 with TRBJ1-5, with a tentative D call TRBD1 (5 bases). The CDR3 runs to 14 residues. Trimming removed 5 bases at V and 4 bases at J, with 12 bases between. The CDR3 bases are TGTGCCAGCAGTCCGGGACGGGTTAATCAGCCCCAGCATTTT. The encoded protein is CASSPGRVNQPQHF.

The rearrangement joins TRBV29-1 to TRBJ2-7; the match to TRBD1 covers 7 bases. The CDR3 sequence is 12 residues long. V lost 7 bases to trimming and J lost 2 bases; unmatched junction nucleotides: 5. Germline V lookup: CDR1 SQVTM, CDR2 ANQGSEA. The CDR3 sequence: CSGGDRTYEQYF. The DNA of the CDR3 is TGCAGCGGAGGGGACAGAACCTACGAGCAGTACTTC.

The V call is TRBV2, the J call TRBJ1-2, with D tentatively TRBD1 (5 bases). Deletions cut 8 bases from V and 4 bases from J, with 14 bases between. The CDR3 is made up of 13 amino acids. CDR1 SNHLY and CDR2 FYNNEI come from the germline V gene. The CDR3 DNA sequence: TGTGCCAGCTCATCAGGGAACGGCTATGGCTACACCTTC. Translating it yields CASSSGNGYGYTF. Complete variable domain (other parts from reference TRBV2 and TRBJ1-2): EPEVTQTPSHQVTQMGQEVILRCVPISNHLYFYWYRQILGQKVEFLVSFYNNEISEKSEIFDDQFSVERPDGSNFTLKIRSTKLEDSAMYFCASSSGNGYGYTFGSGTRLTVV.

This clonotype occurred a few times. The chain carries TRBV6-5 and TRBJ1-1; 10 bases align to TRBD1. The CDR3 consists of 17 residues. The germline gives CDR1 MNHEY, CDR2 SVGAGI. The junction had 8 bases not matched to a gene; V was cut back by 4 bases and J by 0 bases. The CDR3 here is CASSSIGTGALNTEAFF. In DNA, the CDR3 is TGTGCCAGCAGTTCGATAGGGACAGGGGCACTGAACACTGAAGCTTTCTTT.

This clonotype has at least ten counts. The V call is TRBV20-1, the J call TRBJ1-4; TRBD1 matches 8 bases. V lost 4 bases and J lost 6; bases outside the gene matches: 7. The CDR3 has 14 residues. CDR1 and CDR2 from the germline V gene are DFQATT and SNEGSKA (reference sequence). CDR3 region: CSANFAQGDEKLFF. DNA for the CDR3: TGCAGTGCTAATTTCGCACAGGGGGATGAAAAACTGTTTTTT.

There are a few counts of this clonotype. The rearrangement joins TRBV5-1 to TRBJ2-5, with a possible D match to TRBD1 (5 bases). The V gene lost 0 bases and the J gene lost 1 base, with 13 bases spanning the gap. Germline loops: CDR1 SGHRS, CDR2 YFSETQ. This CDR3 is built from 16 residues. Written as DNA, the CDR3 is TGCGCCAGCAGCTTGGAACCAGGGTGGGGCCAAGAGACCCAGTACTTC. Protein product: CASSLEPGWGQETQYF.

This clonotype was seen many times. The chain is built from TRBV5-1 and TRBJ2-5; 7 bases line up with TRBD2. V shed 5 bases and J 3 bases; nucleotides not matched to a gene: 1. This CDR3 is built from 12 residues. The germline CDR1 and CDR2 sequences are SGHRS and YFSETQ. CDR3 in amino acids: CASRRGEETQYF. CDR3 nucleotides: TGCGCCAGCAGACGGGGGGAAGAGACCCAGTACTTC. Variable domain in full (rest from reference TRBV5-1 and TRBJ2-5): KAGVTQTPRYLIKTRGQQVTLSCSPISGHRSVSWYQQTPGQGLQFLFEYFSETQRNKGNFPGRFSGRQFSNSRSEMNVSTLELGDSALYLCASRRGEETQYFGPGTRLLVL.

This clonotype was seen more than once but under ten times. J is TRBJ2-7 and V is TRBV6-5, with 7 bases fitting TRBD1. The CDR3 contains 13 residues. V shed 6 bases and J 6 bases; nucleotides not matched to a gene: 8. Germline loops: CDR1 MNHEY, CDR2 SVGAGI. CDR3 sequence (DNA): TGTGCCAGCAGGGGACAGCTAAACCTCGAGCAGTACTTC. The encoded protein is CASRGQLNLEQYF.

The V and J genes are TRBV29-1 and TRBJ2-7; 8 nucleotides align to TRBD2. After removal of 6 bases from V and 0 bases from J, the junction contained 4 bases not matched to a gene. CDR3 length: 13 residues. The germline CDR1 and CDR2 sequences are SQVTM and ANQGSEA. CDR3 sequence: CSVTGLGSYEQYF. For the CDR3, the DNA is TGCAGCGTAACGGGACTAGGCTCCTACGAGCAGTACTTC.

Concerning this clonotype itself: Since a much larger clone is just one base distant, this may be a read error. V and J are TRBV12-3 or TRBV12-4 and TRBJ1-1, with unresolved D. This CDR3 is 14 amino acids long. Trimming removed 8 bases from V and 3 bases from J, with 16 bases in between. DNA of the CDR3: TGTGCCAGCGGTCCATCCGCAGGACACACTGAAGCTTTCTTT. Translation gives CASGPSAGHTEAFF.

This chain joins TRBV24-1 and TRBJ2-3; TRBD1 aligns across 8 bases. Trimming at V came to 10 bases and at J to 0 bases, leaving 11 bases not matched to a gene. The CDR3 covers 16 residues. Germline lookup yields CDR1 KGHDR and CDR2 SFDVKD. The CDR3 DNA follows: TGTGCCACTAGCCAAGTGACAGGGGCCAGCACAGATACGCAGTATTTT. This gives the protein CATSQVTGASTDTQYF.

The chain employs TRBV24-1 and TRBJ2-5; possible D gene TRBD1, 6 bases. Trimming cost V 4 bases and J 9 bases, with 17 bases left between them. The CDR3 has 14 amino acids. Looked up from germline, CDR1 is KGHDR and CDR2 is SFDVKD. For the CDR3, the DNA is TGTGCCACCAGTGACCCAGGACAGAATCAGCCCCAGTACTTC. It is translated as CATSDPGQNQPQYF.

This clonotype was found many times. The chain employs TRBV19 and TRBJ1-1, with D perhaps matching TRBD1 (5 bases). CDR1 and CDR2 from the germline V gene are LNHDA and SQIVND (reference sequence). The CDR3 is 14 residues long. Trimming took 7 bases from V and 1 from J, leaving 13 bases between them. The CDR3 nucleotides read TGTGCCAGTAATTGGGGGTCAAGGAACACTGAAGCTTTCTTT. This codes for CASNWGSRNTEAFF. Complete variable domain (other parts from reference TRBV19 and TRBJ1-1): DGGITQSPKYLFRKEGQNVTLSCEQNLNHDAMYWYRQDPGQGLRLIYYSQIVNDFQKGDIAEGYSVSREKKESFPLTVTSAQKNPTAFYLCASNWGSRNTEAFFGQGTRLTVV.

Only a few counts were recorded for this clonotype. The CDR3 protein is CASSERSGNTIYF. CDR3 coding DNA: TGTGCCAGCTCTGAACGCTCTGGAAACACCATATATTTT. V and J are TRBV6-6 and TRBJ1-3; no reliable D call. V was trimmed by 8 bases and J by 0 bases, leaving 8 bases between them. CDR1 and CDR2 from the germline V gene are MNHNY and SVGAGI (reference sequence). The CDR3 extends over 13 amino acids.

Many counts were recorded for this clonotype. V usage is TRBV6-5 and J usage is TRBJ2-5; possible D gene TRBD1, 5 bases. Trimming left V 6 bases short and J 3 bases short, with 8 bases between. The CDR3 has 12 residues. The V gene's germline CDR1 is MNHEY and CDR2 SVGAGI. The CDR3 nucleotides are TGTGCCAGCAGGGACAAGGAAGAGACCCAGTACTTC. It yields the protein CASRDKEETQYF.

This clonotype was counted at least ten times. This chain joins TRBV7-9 and TRBJ2-5, with D unclear. This CDR3 has 17 amino acids. Trimming removed 3 bases from V and 2 bases from J, with 19 bases in between. Germline values: CDR1 SEHNR, CDR2 FQNEAQ (reference sequence). As DNA, the CDR3 is TGTGCCAGCAGCTTCACTCAGCTAAAGGCGGATCAAGAGACCCAGTACTTC. The encoded protein is CASSFTQLKADQETQYF.

About this clonotype itself: One junction end does not reproduce the germline sequence, and a read error may be involved. The V and J genes are TRBV2 and TRBJ1-5, with TRBD1 matching over 12 bases. The CDR3 spans 15 residues. Germline V gene sequence: CDR1 SNHLY, CDR2 FYNNEI. CDR3 in amino acids: CACSFGTGGFQPQHF. The CDR3 coding sequence is TGTGCCTGCAGCTTCGGGACAGGGGGCTTTCAGCCCCAGCATTTT.

As to this clonotype: This may come from a read error, since a much larger clone is one base off. The V and J genes are TRBV11-1 and TRBJ2-7; the D is unclear. There are 15 residues in the CDR3. Germline values: CDR1 SGHAT, CDR2 FQDESV (reference sequence). CDR3 DNA sequence: TGTGCCAGCAGTGAAAGGTCAGGCATCTCCTACGAGCAGAACTTC. This gives the protein CASSERSGISYEQNF.

A few counts support this clonotype. V and J are TRBV27 and TRBJ1-5; D call uncertain. V lost 6 bases and J 7 bases, leaving 13 bases between the germline ends. The CDR3 runs to 13 residues. Germline V gene lookup returns CDR1 MNHEY and CDR2 SMNVEV (reference sequence). This CDR3 reads CASRLGREQPQHF. The CDR3 DNA reads TGTGCCAGCAGATTGGGGAGGGAACAGCCCCAGCATTTT.

The V gene is TRBV7-2, the J gene TRBJ2-1, with 7 bases lining up with TRBD2. V gave up 10 bases and J gave up 6 bases; unmatched junction bases: 9. The CDR3 has 13 amino acids. The germline V gene has CDR1 SGHTA and CDR2 FQGNSA. The CDR3 spells CATGGSRGNEQFF. CDR3 nucleotide sequence: TGTGCCACGGGGGGATCTAGAGGCAATGAGCAGTTCTTC.